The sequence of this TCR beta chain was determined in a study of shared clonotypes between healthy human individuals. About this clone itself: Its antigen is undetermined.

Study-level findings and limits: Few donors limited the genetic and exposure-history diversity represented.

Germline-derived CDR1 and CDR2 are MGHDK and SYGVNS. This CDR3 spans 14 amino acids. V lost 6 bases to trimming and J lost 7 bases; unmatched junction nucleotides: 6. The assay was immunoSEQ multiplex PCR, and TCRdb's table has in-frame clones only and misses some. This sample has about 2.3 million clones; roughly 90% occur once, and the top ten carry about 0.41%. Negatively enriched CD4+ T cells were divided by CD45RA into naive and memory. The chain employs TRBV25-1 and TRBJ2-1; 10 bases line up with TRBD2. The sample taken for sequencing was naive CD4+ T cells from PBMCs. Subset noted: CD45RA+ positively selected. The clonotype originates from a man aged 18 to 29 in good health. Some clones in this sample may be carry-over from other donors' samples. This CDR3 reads CASSTSGKKNEQFF. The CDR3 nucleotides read TGTGCCAGCAGCACTAGCGGGAAGAAGAATGAGCAGTTCTTC. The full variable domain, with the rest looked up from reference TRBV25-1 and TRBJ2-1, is EADIYQTPRYLVIGTGKKITLECSQTMGHDKMYWYQQDPGMELHLIHYSYGVNSTEKGDLSSESTVSRIRTEHFPLTLESARPSHTSQYLCASSTSGKKNEQFFGPGTRLTVL.